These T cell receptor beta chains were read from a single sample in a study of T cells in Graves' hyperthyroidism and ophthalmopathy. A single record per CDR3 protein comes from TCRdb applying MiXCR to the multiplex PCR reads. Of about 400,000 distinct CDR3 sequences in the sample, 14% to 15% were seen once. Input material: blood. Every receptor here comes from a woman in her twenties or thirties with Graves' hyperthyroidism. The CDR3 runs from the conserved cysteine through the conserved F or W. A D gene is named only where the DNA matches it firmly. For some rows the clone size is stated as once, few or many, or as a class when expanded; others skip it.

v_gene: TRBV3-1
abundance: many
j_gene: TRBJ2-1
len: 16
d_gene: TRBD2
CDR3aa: CASSYGTSASYNEQFF
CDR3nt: TGTGCCAGCAGTTACGGGACTAGCGCCTCCTACAATGAGCAGTTCTTC

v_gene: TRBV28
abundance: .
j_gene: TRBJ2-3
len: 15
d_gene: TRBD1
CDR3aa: CASGTSGQGTGTQYF
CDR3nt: TGTGCCAGCGGAACCTCCGGACAGGGCACAGGTACGCAGTATTTT

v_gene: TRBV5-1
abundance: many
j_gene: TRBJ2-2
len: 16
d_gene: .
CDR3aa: CASSLNPTEYTGELFF
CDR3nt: TGCGCCAGCAGCCTCAATCCGACAGAGTACACCGGGGAGCTGTTTTTT

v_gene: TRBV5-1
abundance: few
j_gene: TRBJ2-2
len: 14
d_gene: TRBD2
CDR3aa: CASSSGLAGEELFF
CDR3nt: TGCGCCAGCAGCTCCGGACTAGCGGGAGAGGAGCTGTTTTTT

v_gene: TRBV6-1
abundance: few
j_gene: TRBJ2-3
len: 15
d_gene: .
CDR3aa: CASSELQTFRDTQYF
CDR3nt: TGTGCCAGCAGTGAGCTACAGACCTTTCGAGATACGCAGTATTTT

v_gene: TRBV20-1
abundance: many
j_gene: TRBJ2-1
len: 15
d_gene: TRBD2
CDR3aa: CSARPTSGRYNEQFF
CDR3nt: TGCAGTGCTAGACCGACTAGCGGGAGATACAATGAGCAGTTCTTC

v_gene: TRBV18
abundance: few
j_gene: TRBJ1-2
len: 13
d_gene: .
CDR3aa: CASSLRDNYGYTF
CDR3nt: TGTGCCAGCTCCCTAAGAGATAACTATGGCTACACCTTC

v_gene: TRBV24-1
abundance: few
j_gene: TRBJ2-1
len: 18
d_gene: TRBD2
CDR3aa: CATSDPNLRLALPNEQFF
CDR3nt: TGTGCCACCAGTGATCCCAACCTAAGACTAGCTCTCCCGAATGAGCAGTTCTTC

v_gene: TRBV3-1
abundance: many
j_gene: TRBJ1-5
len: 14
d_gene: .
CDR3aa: CASSQGGSNQPQHF
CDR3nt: TGTGCCAGCAGCCAAGGGGGGAGCAATCAGCCCCAGCATTTT

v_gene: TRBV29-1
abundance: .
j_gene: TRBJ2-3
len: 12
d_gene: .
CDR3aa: CSVEGVEDTQYF
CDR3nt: TGCAGCGTTGAAGGAGTTGAGGATACGCAGTATTTT

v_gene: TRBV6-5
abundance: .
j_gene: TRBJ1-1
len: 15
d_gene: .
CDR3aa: CASSYGGEVGTEAFF
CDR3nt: TGTGCCAGCAGTTACGGTGGGGAGGTGGGCACTGAAGCTTTCTTT

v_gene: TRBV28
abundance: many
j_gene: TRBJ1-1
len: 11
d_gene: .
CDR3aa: CASTENTEAFF
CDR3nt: TGTGCCAGCACCGAGAACACTGAAGCTTTCTTT

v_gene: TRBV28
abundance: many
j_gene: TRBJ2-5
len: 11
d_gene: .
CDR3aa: CASSSDTTQYF
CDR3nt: TGTGCCAGCAGTTCCGACACGACCCAGTACTTC

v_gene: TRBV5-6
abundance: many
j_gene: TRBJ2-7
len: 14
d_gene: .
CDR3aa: CASSLGAGAYEQYF
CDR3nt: TGCGCCAGCAGCTTGGGGGCGGGAGCCTACGAGCAGTACTTC

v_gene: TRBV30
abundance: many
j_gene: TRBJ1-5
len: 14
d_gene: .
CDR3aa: CAWSVSRRNQPQHF
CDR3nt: TGTGCCTGGAGTGTATCCAGACGCAATCAGCCCCAGCATTTT

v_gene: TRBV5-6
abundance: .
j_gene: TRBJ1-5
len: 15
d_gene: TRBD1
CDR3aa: CASSFKKGAFQPQHF
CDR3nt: TGTGCCAGCAGCTTCAAAAAGGGGGCGTTTCAGCCCCAGCATTTT

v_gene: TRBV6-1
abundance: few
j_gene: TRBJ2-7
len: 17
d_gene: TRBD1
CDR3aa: CASSEKDRGTLRYEQYF
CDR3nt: TGTGCCAGCAGTGAAAAGGACAGGGGAACCTTACGATACGAGCAGTACTTC

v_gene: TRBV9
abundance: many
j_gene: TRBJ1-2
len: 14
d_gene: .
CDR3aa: CASSPTLANYGYTF
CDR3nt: TGTGCCAGCAGCCCCACGCTGGCTAACTATGGCTACACCTTC